Presented here are 14 T cell receptor beta chains from one specimen sequenced in a study of identifying expanded T cells in peripheral blood. Clones were read by immunoSEQ multiplex PCR, and TCRdb kept only the in-frame ones, dropping some. The sample has around 130,000 clones; 65% to 90% are singletons. The material sequenced was blood. All receptors come from a person aged 18 to 70 in good health.

V gene TRBV6-5 combines with J gene TRBJ2-5, with 12 bases lining up with TRBD2. This CDR3 is 15 amino acids long. Trimming took 7 bases from V and 3 from J; bases not matched to a gene: 6. Per the germline V gene, CDR1 is MNHEY and CDR2 is SVGAGI. The CDR3 here is CASTRLAGDKETQYF. DNA of the CDR3: TGTGCCAGCACCAGACTAGCGGGGGACAAAGAGACCCAGTACTTC.

The chain joins TRBV30 to TRBJ2-7; 7 nucleotides agree with TRBD1. The germline CDR1 and CDR2 sequences are GTSNPN and SVGIG (reference sequence). Trimming removed 3 bases from V and 3 bases from J; junction bases left unmatched: 11. The CDR3 consists of 15 residues. CDR3 protein: CAWRAGRGQVYEQYF. The CDR3, as DNA: TGTGCCTGGAGGGCCGGTAGAGGACAGGTCTACGAGCAGTACTTC.

The chain joins TRBV14 to TRBJ2-3, with TRBD1 identical over 7 bases. The junction had 8 bases not matched to a gene; V was cut back by 4 bases and J by 4 bases. Looked up from germline, CDR1 is SGHDN and CDR2 is FVKESK. CDR3 length: 15 residues. CDR3 protein: CASSPDRAIADTQYF. The CDR3 DNA reads TGTGCCAGCAGCCCAGACAGGGCGATAGCAGATACGCAGTATTTT.

The V and J genes are TRBV28 and TRBJ2-7; D possibly corresponds to TRBD1 (5 bases). This CDR3 contains 15 residues. Germline lookup yields CDR1 MDHEN and CDR2 SYDVKM. V was shortened by 6 bases and J by 4 bases, with 19 bases between the two germline ends. CDR3 loop: CASSAKSGWTYEQYF. In DNA, the CDR3 is TGTGCCAGCAGCGCCAAGTCAGGGTGGACGTACGAGCAGTACTTC.

The rearrangement uses TRBV27 and TRBJ2-7; perhaps TRBD2 as D (5 bases). The CDR3 extends over 12 amino acids. Germline assignment: CDR1 MNHEY and CDR2 SMNVEV (reference sequence). V lost 6 bases to trimming and J lost 12 bases, with 18 bases between them. The CDR3: CASSQTLLVLYF. In DNA, the CDR3 is TGTGCCAGCAGCCAAACCCTACTAGTCCTGTACTTC.

A word on this clone: One end of the junction is discordant with germline, which a read error may explain. CDR3 bases: TGTGCCGGCAGTTACTCGATAGTTGGGCGCACAGATACGCAGTATTTT. The encoded protein is CAGSYSIVGRTDTQYF. The chain recombines TRBV6-5 with TRBJ2-3; no definite D call. The CDR3 sequence is 16 residues long. Germline V gene lookup returns CDR1 MNHEY and CDR2 SVGAGI.

The rearrangement joins TRBV5-1 to TRBJ1-6; 10 bases are a match to TRBD1. CDR1 and CDR2 (germline): SGHRS, YFSETQ. After removal of 3 bases from V and 10 bases from J, the junction contained 4 bases not matched to a gene. The length of the CDR3 is 14 residues. The CDR3 sequence is CASSSDRGRSPLHF. DNA for the CDR3: TGCGCCAGCAGCTCAGACAGGGGGCGATCACCCCTCCACTTT.

V usage is TRBV28 and J usage is TRBJ2-5, with D perhaps TRBD2 (6 bases). The CDR3 length is 16 residues. CDR1 and CDR2 (germline): MDHEN, SYDVKM. Trimming left V 2 bases short and J 5 bases short, with 18 bases between. This CDR3 is CASSLGPGRTDETQYF. The CDR3 nucleotides are TGTGCCAGCAGTTTAGGTCCCGGGAGAACTGATGAGACCCAGTACTTC.

This chain uses TRBV15 with TRBJ2-7; 8 positions agree with TRBD2. Germline CDR1 and CDR2: LNHNV and YYDKDF (reference sequence). The CDR3 extends over 14 amino acids. Trimming removed 5 bases from V and 4 bases from J; junction bases left unmatched: 7. The DNA of the CDR3 is TGTGCCACCAGCCGGGGGGGCATGGGGTACGAGCAGTACTTC. It specifies CATSRGGMGYEQYF.

J is TRBJ2-1 and V is TRBV7-3; 9 positions match TRBD2. From germline, CDR1 is SGHTA and CDR2 FQGTGA. The length of the CDR3 is 16 residues. The ends lost 5 bases at V and 9 bases at J; junction bases unmatched: 14. The chain's CDR3 is CASSTQRAGGPTEQFF. CDR3 coding DNA: TGTGCCAGCAGCACGCAAAGGGCGGGAGGGCCTACTGAGCAGTTCTTC.

The rearrangement uses TRBV19 and TRBJ1-2, with 12 nucleotides matching TRBD1. Losses at the gene ends were 5 bases for V and 4 bases for J; bases not matched to a gene: 5. There are 15 residues in the CDR3. CDR1 and CDR2 (germline): LNHDA, SQIVND (reference sequence). Here the CDR3 reads CASSRDRGLVYGYTF. CDR3 in DNA: TGTGCCAGTAGTCGGGACAGGGGGCTCGTCTATGGCTACACCTTC.

The CDR3 is CASSPGTETYEQYF. The CDR3 region has the DNA TGTGCCAGCAGCCCCGGGACAGAAACCTACGAGCAGTACTTC. The V call is TRBV5-4, the J call TRBJ2-7; 7 bases line up with TRBD1. The V gene end was trimmed by 4 bases and the J gene end by 2 bases; junction bases not matched to a gene: 6. Looked up from germline, CDR1 is SGHNT and CDR2 is YYREEE (reference sequence). The CDR3 contains 14 residues.

This chain connects TRBV5-4 to TRBJ2-7; 8 bases are shared with TRBD2. Germline CDR1 and CDR2: SGHNT and YYREEE (reference sequence). The V gene end was trimmed by 0 bases and the J gene end by 5 bases; junction bases not matched to a gene: 7. This CDR3 is built from 15 residues. In nucleotides, the CDR3 is TGTGCCAGCAGCTTGGTCGGGAGGGCCTGGGACGAGCAGTACTTC. Translating gives CASSLVGRAWDEQYF.

The V gene is TRBV6-6, the J gene TRBJ1-2; TRBD1 might be the D (5 bases). This CDR3 is built from 16 residues. The germline V and J ends were trimmed by 4 bases and 8 bases, with 23 bases remaining between them. Germline CDR1 and CDR2: MNHNY and SVGAGI (reference sequence). CDR3: CASSLRTIQQTGGYTF. CDR3 nucleotide sequence: TGTGCCAGCAGTTTACGGACAATCCAGCAAACGGGGGGCTACACCTTC.